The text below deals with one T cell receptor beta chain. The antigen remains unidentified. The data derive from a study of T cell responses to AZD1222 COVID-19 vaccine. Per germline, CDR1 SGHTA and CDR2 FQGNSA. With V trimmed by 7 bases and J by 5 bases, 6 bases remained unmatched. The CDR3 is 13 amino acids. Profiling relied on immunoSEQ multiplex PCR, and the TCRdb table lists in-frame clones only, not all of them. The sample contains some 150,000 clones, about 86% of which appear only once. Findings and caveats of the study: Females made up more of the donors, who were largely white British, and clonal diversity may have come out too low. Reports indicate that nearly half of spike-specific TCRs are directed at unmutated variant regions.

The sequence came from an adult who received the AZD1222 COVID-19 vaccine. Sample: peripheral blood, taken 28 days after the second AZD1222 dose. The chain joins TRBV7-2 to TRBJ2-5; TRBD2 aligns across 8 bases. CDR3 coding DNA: TGTGCCAGCAATATAGCGGGGAGGGAGACCCAGTACTTC. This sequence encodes CASNIAGRETQYF.